These 20 T cell receptor beta chains share one sample of origin, sequenced in a study of glioma-infiltrating T cells after dendritic cell vaccination. Noted time point: after dendritic cell vaccination, including at tumor progression/relapse. Data came from immunoSEQ multiplex PCR; TCRdb stores just in-frame clones and leaves some out. The repertoire holds 20,000 to 30,000 clones, around nine tenths seen once, with around 2.9% in the top ten. The sequencing here drew on blood, taken after dendritic cell vaccination. These receptors were obtained from a human donor with glioblastoma.

As concerns this clone: Other DNA sequences from this sample encode an identical CDR3 as well. The rearrangement links TRBV5-1 to TRBJ2-7, with 8 bases fitting TRBD1. The V and J ends lost 0 bases and 1 base, in that order; junction bases with no gene match: 3. Germline V lookup: CDR1 SGHRS, CDR2 YFSETQ. This CDR3 spans 15 amino acids. The CDR3 reads CASSLGQGASYEQYF. DNA for the CDR3: TGCGCCAGCAGCTTGGGTCAGGGGGCTTCCTACGAGCAGTACTTC.

This rearrangement joins TRBV4-1 to TRBJ1-4; the match to TRBD1 covers 8 bases. The CDR3 is 19 residues long. V dropped 1 base and J dropped 8; count of bases not matched to a gene: 18. Germline assignment: CDR1 MGHRA and CDR2 YSYEKL. The CDR3 here is CASSQGWTGRGAGKEKLFF. The CDR3 nucleotides are TGCGCCAGCAGCCAAGGCTGGACAGGGAGAGGTGCCGGAAAGGAAAAACTGTTTTTT.

V usage is TRBV13 and J usage is TRBJ2-3; 13 bases are a match to TRBD2. V gave up 5 bases and J gave up 6 bases; unmatched junction bases: 8. This CDR3 comprises 16 residues. CDR1 is PRHDT, CDR2 FYEKMQ, per germline (reference sequence). The CDR3 here is CASSPGLAGASDTQYF. The DNA of the CDR3 is TGTGCCAGCAGCCCCGGACTAGCGGGGGCCAGCGATACGCAGTATTTT.

V usage is TRBV18 and J usage is TRBJ2-7, with TRBD2 as a possible D gene (6 bases). Germline CDR1 reads KGHSH; CDR2 reads LQKENI. The CDR3 has 13 amino acids. V was trimmed by 3 bases and J by 5 bases, leaving 11 bases between them. The CDR3 here is CASSPQGLNEQYF. CDR3 nucleotides: TGTGCCAGCTCACCCCAGGGACTCAACGAGCAGTACTTC.

The rearrangement joins TRBV14 to TRBJ2-7; tentative D call: TRBD2 (5 bases). The V end was cut by 4 bases, the J end by 1 base, with 17 bases between. The CDR3 runs 16 residues. CDR1 is SGHDN, CDR2 FVKESK, per germline. The CDR3 sequence: CASSRGLTRGSYEQYF. The CDR3 nucleotides read TGTGCCAGCAGCCGAGGACTGACCCGCGGGTCCTACGAGCAGTACTTC.

V and J are TRBV4-2 and TRBJ1-1; D unclear. The ends were cut back, 0 bases at V and 7 bases at J, with 15 bases in the middle. CDR1 and CDR2 (germline): LGHNA, YNFKEQ. There are 15 residues in the CDR3. DNA of the CDR3: TGTGCCAGCAGCCAAGACCCCGGGAACTACCTTGAAGCTTTCTTT. Its protein product is CASSQDPGNYLEAFF.

The rearrangement links TRBV7-8 to TRBJ1-3; 9 bases map to TRBD1. V lost 3 bases, J lost 2 bases, and 8 bases stayed unmatched. The CDR3 runs 17 residues. Germline V gene sequence: CDR1 SGHVS, CDR2 FQNEAQ. CDR3 in amino acids: CASSFLRTGAPGNTIYF. CDR3 in DNA: TGTGCCAGCAGCTTTCTACGGACAGGGGCTCCTGGAAACACCATATATTTT.

V and J are TRBV6-6 and TRBJ1-1; 8 bases fit TRBD1. J lost 3 bases, V lost 0 bases, and 3 bases had no gene match. The CDR3 sequence is 15 residues long. Germline V gene sequence: CDR1 MNHNY, CDR2 SVGAGI (reference sequence). The CDR3 DNA reads TGTGCCAGCAGTTACTCAGGGGGACAGGACACTGAAGCTTTCTTT. This codes for CASSYSGGQDTEAFF.

The CDR3 region has the DNA TGCGCCAGCAGCTCCAGGGTGGCAGATACGCAGTATTTT. Translated, it gives CASSSRVADTQYF. The chain uses TRBV5-1 and TRBJ2-3; D possibly corresponds to TRBD1 (5 bases). Per germline, CDR1 SGHRS and CDR2 YFSETQ. V was pared by 3 bases and J by 4 bases, with 9 bases between. The CDR3 spans 13 residues.

The chain recombines TRBV10-3 with TRBJ1-1, with D unclear. The CDR3 totals 13 residues. V was clipped by 4 bases and J by 0 bases, with 6 bases between them. The germline V gene encodes CDR1 ENHRY and CDR2 SYGVKD. CDR3 protein: CAISGAMNTEAFF. The CDR3 nucleotides read TGTGCCATCAGTGGGGCCATGAACACTGAAGCTTTCTTT.

This clone appeared a single time. The chain uses TRBV28 and TRBJ1-2, with 8 bases lining up with TRBD1. The CDR3 loop spans 14 amino acids. V lost 0 bases to trimming and J lost 8 bases; unmatched junction nucleotides: 5. CDR1 MDHEN and CDR2 SYDVKM come from the germline V gene. CDR3 loop: CASSLWQGARGYTF. In DNA, the CDR3 is TGTGCCAGCAGTTTATGGCAGGGGGCGAGAGGCTACACCTTC.

Remarks on this clone: A junction boundary mismatches the germline segment, possibly from a read error. The V call is TRBV6-4, the J call TRBJ2-3; 8 bases are shared with TRBD2. The germline CDR1 and CDR2 sequences are MRHNA and SNTAGT. CDR3 length equals 15 residues. CDR3 bases: TGTGCCAGCAGTGACAAAAGCGGGGGCACAGATGCGCAGTATTTT. Translating gives CASSDKSGGTDAQYF.

The CDR3 protein is CASSFGKRRNYGYTF. Here the CDR3 DNA reads TGTGCCAGCAGTTTCGGGAAAAGGAGAAACTATGGCTACACCTTC. V and J are TRBV6-5 and TRBJ1-2; no definite D call. The V end was cut by 4 bases, the J end by 2 bases, with 14 bases between. CDR1 and CDR2 from the germline V gene are MNHEY and SVGAGI. The CDR3 extends over 15 amino acids.

Of note for this clone: Sequence at one end of the junction differs from germline and may be a read error. Other DNA sequences from this sample encode an identical CDR3 as well. The chain links TRBV7-9 to TRBJ1-6; the match to TRBD1 covers 7 bases. CDR3 length equals 15 residues. Germline CDR1 reads SEHNR; CDR2 reads FQNEAQ (reference sequence). CDR3 coding DNA: TGTGCCAGCAGCTTACGGGACAGCTATAATTCCCCCCTCCACTTT. It specifies CASSLRDSYNSPLHF.

The CDR3 region is CASSLVTGGINEKLFF. Written as DNA, the CDR3 is TGTGCCAGCAGCTTAGTAACAGGGGGCATTAATGAAAAACTGTTTTTT. The chain recombines TRBV11-2 with TRBJ1-4; 9 positions match TRBD1. Per germline, CDR1 SGHAT and CDR2 FQNNGV. This CDR3 region has 16 residues. V lost 1 base to trimming and J lost 4 bases; unmatched junction nucleotides: 4.

As DNA, the CDR3 is TGTGCCTGGAGTGTCGGACTGGCAGATACGCAGTATTTT. It is translated as CAWSVGLADTQYF. The chain uses TRBV30 and TRBJ2-3, with D maybe TRBD2 (5 bases). The ends were cut back, 0 bases at V and 4 bases at J, with 8 bases in the middle. Germline loops: CDR1 GTSNPN, CDR2 SVGIG (reference sequence). The CDR3 covers 13 residues.

This clone came up once. The chain is built from TRBV6-5 and TRBJ2-7; possible D gene TRBD2, 5 bases. CDR3 size: 16 residues. Looked up from germline, CDR1 is MNHEY and CDR2 is SVGAGI. V was clipped by 0 bases and J by 3 bases, with 15 bases between them. CDR3 in amino acids: CASSYSNPGRGYEQYF. DNA for the CDR3: TGTGCCAGCAGTTACTCGAACCCCGGTCGGGGCTACGAGCAGTACTTC.

The chain has TRBV10-2 and TRBJ2-3, with TRBD2 matching over 8 bases. In germline, CDR1 is WSHSY, CDR2 SAAADI. This CDR3 has 14 residues. With 2 bases clipped from V and 4 bases from J, the junction kept 2 bases outside the gene matches. CDR3 sequence (DNA): TGCGCCAGCAGTGAGGCGGGGGGTGCAGATACGCAGTATTTT. Its protein is CASSEAGGADTQYF.

The rearrangement uses TRBV6-5 and TRBJ1-2, with TRBD1 matching 10 bases. Losses at the gene ends were 6 bases for V and 2 bases for J; bases not matched to a gene: 3. This CDR3 has 14 residues. The germline V gene has CDR1 MNHEY and CDR2 SVGAGI. CDR3 nucleotide sequence: TGTGCCAGCAGCCGGACAGGGGGAAACTATGGCTACACCTTC. It encodes CASSRTGGNYGYTF.

The chain carries TRBV27 and TRBJ1-2; 8 bases align to TRBD1. This CDR3 spans 13 amino acids. The germline V gene has CDR1 MNHEY and CDR2 SMNVEV (reference sequence). V lost 3 bases, J lost 7 bases, and 4 bases stayed unmatched. CDR3 region: CASSFMQGAGYTF. The CDR3 DNA sequence: TGTGCCAGCAGTTTTATGCAGGGGGCTGGCTACACCTTC.